The clone carrying this T cell receptor (beta chain) has at least ten counts. As yet, its antigen is unknown. Disease duration was under 3 months in the ophthalmopathy patients, who also had a Clinical Activity Score of at least 3 and a NOSPECS grade of at least 4. Pregnant or lactating patients were excluded, as were those with uncontrolled infection or other autoimmune disease. The J segment lost 1 base and the V segment lost 3 bases, leaving 7 bases of the junction unmatched. The germline V gene encodes CDR1 MNHEY and CDR2 SVGEGT. The CDR3 consists of 17 residues. Regions amplified from RNA transcripts were the TCR beta CDR3 regions. The HTBI primer set was used in a first-round RT-PCR of the TCR CDR3. TCRdb redid the calling of the multiplex PCR reads with MiXCR, one entry per CDR3 protein. The table lists about 500,000 distinct CDR3 sequences, about a sixth of them singletons. The sample originates from a study of T cells in Graves' hyperthyroidism and ophthalmopathy.

Whole-study findings and limits: Blood also contained most expanded thyroid clonotypes above 0.001. Using 13 V-J features, a model discriminated ophthalmopathy from stable hyperthyroidism.

This TCR derives from a young woman with Graves' ophthalmopathy. The sequenced material came from blood. V gene TRBV6-2 or TRBV6-3 combines with J gene TRBJ2-2; 8 bases line up with TRBD2. Here the CDR3 reads CASSYGWRGVNTGELFF. Here the CDR3 DNA reads TGTGCCAGCAGTTATGGTTGGCGGGGGGTGAACACCGGGGAGCTGTTTTTT.